The clone carrying this TCR beta chain was counted at least ten times. The CDR3 runs 16 residues. J gave up 9 bases and V 4 bases, and 13 bases lay outside the gene matches. Germline V CDR1 and CDR2: KGHDR, SFDVKD. TCRdb passed the RT-PCR reads through MiXCR, listing each CDR3 protein once. This repertoire shows 650,000 to 800,000 distinct CDR3 sequences, approximately 15% found once; its top ten account for 5.5% to 8%. The data are from a study of response to subunit inactivated influenza vaccine. The clonotype was recovered from a man in his fifties or sixties who received an inactivated influenza vaccine. Here the sequenced sample was PBMCs from blood, taken 14 days before vaccination. This rearrangement joins TRBV24-1 to TRBJ2-1; 8 nucleotides align to TRBD1. Written as DNA, the CDR3 is TGTGCCACCAGTGACGGGGTCGAGACAGGGGAAACTGAGCAGTTCTTC. It is translated as CATSDGVETGETEQFF.